This T cell receptor beta chain was found in a study of CD8+CD57+ T cells in acquired aplastic anemia. Patients who underwent sequencing had shown CD8+CD57+ cell expansion by flow cytometry. The CDR3 is made up of 14 amino acids. V was shortened by 7 bases and J by 3 bases, with 16 bases between the two germline ends. Germline CDR1 MNHNS, CDR2 SASEGT. Template material for TCR beta VDJ and CDR3 profiling consisted of genomic DNA. TCRdb processed the reads anew with MiXCR; each CDR3 protein has one entry. Of roughly 250,000 distinct CDR3 sequences in the sample, approximately 82% were seen once. The material sequenced was sorted CD4+, CD8+, or CD8+CD57+ T cells (not recorded which) from PBMCs. The chain couples TRBV6-1 to TRBJ2-7; D is perhaps TRBD1 or TRBD2 (5 bases each). The TCR sequence derives from a human donor with aplastic anemia. CDR3 sequence reads: CASKFTEGNYEQYF. CDR3 in DNA: TGTGCCAGCAAGTTCACAGAGGGGAACTACGAGCAGTACTTC.